This TCR beta chain was captured by sequencing in a study of blood T cell repertoires in COVID-19. Study as a whole: T cells, B-cell-depleted T cells, or PBMCs supplied cDNA or gDNA.

Sequencing was performed with immunoSEQ multiplex PCR; in TCRdb, only in-frame clones are kept and a portion is missing. The table shows around 160,000 clones, with more than 80% occurring only once. The CDR3 is 15 residues long. Per the germline V gene, CDR1 is SGHKS and CDR2 is YYEKEE (reference sequence). Trimming cost V 0 bases and J 2 bases, with 11 bases left between them. The clonotype originates from a human donor with acute or convalescent COVID-19. The donor label of this sample is uncertain. The sequencing input was peripheral blood. The gene calls are TRBV5-5 and TRBJ1-2; unclear D gene. CDR3 nucleotide sequence: TGTGCCAGCAGCTTGGAAGCGGTGTGGAACTATGGCTACACCTTC. Encoded protein: CASSLEAVWNYGYTF.